The T cell receptor (beta chain) under discussion was sequenced for a study of long-term antiretroviral therapy in people with HIV. immunoSEQ v3.0 was run at survey level. Profiled with immunoSEQ multiplex PCR; TCRdb holds only in-frame clones, not every one. The table includes roughly 23,000 clones, over 75% detected once. Regarding this clone: The antigen remains unidentified.

Study-wide results and caveats: The study collected blood between about 2004 and 2017, possibly under older ART regimens. Researchers lacked any data on ART adherence, viral resistance or therapy changes.

The J segment lost 6 bases and the V segment lost 7 bases, leaving 9 bases of the junction unmatched. CDR1 and CDR2 (germline): MNHEY, SVGAGI. This CDR3 comprises 14 residues. Sequenced material: unsorted PBMCs, taken 1.8 years before starting antiretroviral therapy. This TCR derives from a woman under 40 with HIV. This sequence joins TRBV6-5 and TRBJ2-1; the match to TRBD1 covers 7 bases. This CDR3 is CASIRQGGGNEQFF. In DNA form, the CDR3 reads TGTGCCAGCATTAGACAGGGTGGGGGCAATGAGCAGTTCTTC.